The rows below give T cell receptor beta chains drawn from one sample of a study of cytomegalovirus exposure and HLA in healthy donors. Clones were sequenced by immunoSEQ multiplex PCR, and TCRdb holds only the in-frame ones, with some missing. This sample has 150,000 to 180,000 clones; 60% to 80% occur once, and the top ten carry 9.5% to 15%. The source material was PBMCs. The receptors here all came from a young man in good health and CMV-seropositive. CDR3s include the opening cysteine and the closing phenylalanine or tryptophan. Size values are once, few and many counts, or a class for expanded clones, and some rows have none.

TRBJ2-3 | TRBV10-2 | . | CASSGLAVPDTQYF
TRBJ1-2 | TRBV6-1 | . | CASTPGQGVSYGYTF
TRBJ2-5 | TRBV29-1 | . | CSVGTGRRETQYF
TRBJ1-1 | TRBV28 | . | CASSPGTGLGTEAFF
TRBJ2-7 | TRBV2 | . | CASSEALGRSGNGEQYF
TRBJ2-5 | TRBV9 | . | CASSAGWGGETQYF
TRBJ1-5 | TRBV7-9 | . | CASSLAWQPQHF
TRBJ1-1 | TRBV7-9 | . | CASSFGTGEGTEAFF
TRBJ1-2 | TRBV6-6 | . | CASSYKSGETYGYTF
TRBJ2-5 | TRBV28 | . | CASSLFPSTGPRSAQYF
TRBJ2-5 | TRBV19 | . | CASSMADSPSETQYF
TRBJ2-5 | TRBV2 | . | CASSELANQETQYF
TRBJ2-5 | TRBV4-1 | . | CASSQRQGSLGTQYF
TRBJ2-1 | TRBV27 | . | CASSSTGNEQFF
TRBJ1-5 | TRBV2 | . | CASRRTGLNQPQHF
TRBJ1-6 | TRBV30 | few | CAWDPSGQGSTPLHF
TRBJ2-7 | TRBV2 | . | CASSEGGREQYF
TRBJ1-1 | TRBV7-3 | few | CASGQGITEAFF
TRBJ2-2 | TRBV11-2 | . | CASSSGTGGNTNTGELFF
TRBJ2-2 | TRBV7-9 | . | CASSSRRQGPTGELFF
. | TRBV7-6 | once | CASSLSGEGGEQYF
TRBJ2-3 | TRBV27 | . | CASIMKPTARRTSTDTQYF